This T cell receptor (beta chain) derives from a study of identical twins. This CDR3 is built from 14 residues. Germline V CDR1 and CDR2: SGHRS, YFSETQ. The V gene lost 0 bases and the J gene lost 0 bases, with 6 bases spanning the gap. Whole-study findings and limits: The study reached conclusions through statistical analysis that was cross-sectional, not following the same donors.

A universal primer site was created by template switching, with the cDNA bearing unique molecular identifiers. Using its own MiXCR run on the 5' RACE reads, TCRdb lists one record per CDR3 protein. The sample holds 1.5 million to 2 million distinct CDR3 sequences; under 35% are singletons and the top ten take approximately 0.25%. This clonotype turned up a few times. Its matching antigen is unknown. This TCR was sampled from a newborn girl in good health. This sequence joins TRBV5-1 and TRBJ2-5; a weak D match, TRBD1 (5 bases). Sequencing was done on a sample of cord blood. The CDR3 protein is CASSLDRYQETQYF. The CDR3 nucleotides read TGCGCCAGCAGCTTGGACAGGTACCAAGAGACCCAGTACTTC.